The text below deals with one T cell receptor beta chain. A much larger clone lies a single base off, so this may be a read error. This entry belongs to a study of tumor-infiltrating lymphocytes in primary liver carcinoma. It was unsorted whole blood that yielded blood RNA, and germline DNA was also extracted. V was clipped by 3 bases and J by 2 bases, with 5 bases between them. CDR1 is LGHNA, CDR2 YNFKEQ, per germline. The CDR3 is 13 residues long. Reverse transcription of roughly 480 ng total RNA with a constant-region primer produced TCR beta cDNA. Investigators got TCR beta libraries out of three nested multiplex PCR rounds, done with slightly modified ARM-PCR. TRBV1-TRBV30 forward and Cbeta reverse primers drove the first two approximately 11-cycle rounds. TCRdb re-analysed the multiplex PCR reads in MiXCR, keeping a single row per CDR3 protein. The table records 300,000 to 400,000 distinct CDR3 sequences, roughly 61% of them present only once.

The sequencing input was peripheral blood. This sequence was found in a man aged 35-49 years with primary liver carcinoma and hepatitis B virus infection. The J gene is TRBJ1-3, the V gene TRBV4-2; D gene unclear. CDR3: CASSQGTGNTIYF. In DNA, the CDR3 is TGTGCCAGCAGCCAGGGGACTGGAAACACCATATATTTT.